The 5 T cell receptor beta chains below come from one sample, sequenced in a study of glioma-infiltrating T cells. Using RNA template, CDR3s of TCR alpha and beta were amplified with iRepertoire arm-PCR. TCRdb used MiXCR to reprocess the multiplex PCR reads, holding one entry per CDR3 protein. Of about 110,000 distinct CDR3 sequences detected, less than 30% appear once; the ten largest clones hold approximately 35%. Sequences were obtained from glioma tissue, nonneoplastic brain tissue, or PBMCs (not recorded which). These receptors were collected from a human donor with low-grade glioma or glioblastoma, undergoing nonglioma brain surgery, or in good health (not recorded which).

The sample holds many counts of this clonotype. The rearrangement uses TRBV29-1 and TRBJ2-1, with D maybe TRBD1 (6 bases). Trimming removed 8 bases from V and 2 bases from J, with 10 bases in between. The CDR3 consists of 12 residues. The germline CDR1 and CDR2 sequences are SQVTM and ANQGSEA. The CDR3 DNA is TGCAGCTGTTGGACAGCCTACAATGAGCAGTTCTTC. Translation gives CSCWTAYNEQFF.

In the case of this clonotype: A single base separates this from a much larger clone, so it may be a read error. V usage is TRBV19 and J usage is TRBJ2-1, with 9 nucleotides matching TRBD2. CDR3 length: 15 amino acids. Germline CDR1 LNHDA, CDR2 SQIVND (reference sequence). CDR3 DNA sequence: TGTGCCAGTAGTAGAGGAAAACTAGCGGGCAATGGGCAGTTCTTC. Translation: CASSRGKLAGNGQFF.

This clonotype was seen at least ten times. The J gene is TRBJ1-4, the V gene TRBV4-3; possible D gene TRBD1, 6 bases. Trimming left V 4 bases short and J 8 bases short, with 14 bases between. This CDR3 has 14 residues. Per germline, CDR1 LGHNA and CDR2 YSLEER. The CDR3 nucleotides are TGCGCCAGCAGCCCCCGGACGGGGGGCGAAAAACTGTTTTTT. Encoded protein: CASSPRTGGEKLFF.

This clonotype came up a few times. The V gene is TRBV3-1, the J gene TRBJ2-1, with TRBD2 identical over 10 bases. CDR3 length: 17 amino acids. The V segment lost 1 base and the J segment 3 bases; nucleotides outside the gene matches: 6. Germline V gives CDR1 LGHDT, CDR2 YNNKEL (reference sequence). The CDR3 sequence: CASSQVKLAGIYNEQFF. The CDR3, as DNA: TGTGCCAGCAGCCAAGTGAAACTAGCGGGGATCTACAATGAGCAGTTCTTC.

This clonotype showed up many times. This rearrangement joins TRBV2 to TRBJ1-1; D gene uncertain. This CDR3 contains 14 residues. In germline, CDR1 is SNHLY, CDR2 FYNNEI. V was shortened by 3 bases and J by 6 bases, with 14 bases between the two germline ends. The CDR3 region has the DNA TGTGCCAGCAGTGAGATGGGATCCGGATCTGAAGCTTTCTTT. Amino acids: CASSEMGSGSEAFF.